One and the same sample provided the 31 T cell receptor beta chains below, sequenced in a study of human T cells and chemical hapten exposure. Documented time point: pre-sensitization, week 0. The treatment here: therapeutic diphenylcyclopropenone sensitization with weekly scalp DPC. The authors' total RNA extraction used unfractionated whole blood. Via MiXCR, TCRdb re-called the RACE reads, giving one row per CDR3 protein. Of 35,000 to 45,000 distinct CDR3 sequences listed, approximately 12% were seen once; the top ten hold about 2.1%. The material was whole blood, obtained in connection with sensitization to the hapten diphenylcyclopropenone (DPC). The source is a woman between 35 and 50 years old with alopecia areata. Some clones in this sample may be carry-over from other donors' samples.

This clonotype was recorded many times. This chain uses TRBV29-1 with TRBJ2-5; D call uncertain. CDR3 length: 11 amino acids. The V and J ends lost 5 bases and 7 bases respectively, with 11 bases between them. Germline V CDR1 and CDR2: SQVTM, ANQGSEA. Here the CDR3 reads CSVTTRPTQYF. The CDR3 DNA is TGCAGCGTTACGACCCGCCCGACCCAGTACTTC.

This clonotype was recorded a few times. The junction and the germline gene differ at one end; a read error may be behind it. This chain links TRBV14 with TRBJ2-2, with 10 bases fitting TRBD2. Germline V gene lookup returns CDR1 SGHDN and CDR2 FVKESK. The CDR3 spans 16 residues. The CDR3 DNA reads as TGTGCCAGCAGTCAAGGACTAGCGGATAACACCGGGGAGCTGTTTTTT. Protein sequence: CASSQGLADNTGELFF.

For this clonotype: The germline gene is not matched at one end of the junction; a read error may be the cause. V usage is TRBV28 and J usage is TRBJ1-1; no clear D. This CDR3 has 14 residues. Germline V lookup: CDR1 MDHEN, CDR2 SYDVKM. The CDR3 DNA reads TGTGCCAGCAGTGAGGGCCTCCCGAGGACTGGAGCTTTCTTT. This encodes CASSEGLPRTGAFF. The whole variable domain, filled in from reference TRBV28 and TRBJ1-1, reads DVKVTQSSRYLVKRTGEKVFLECVQDMDHENMFWYRQDPGLGLRLIYFSYDVKMKEKGDIPEGYSVSREKKERFSLILESASTNQTSMYLCASSEGLPRTGAFFGQGTRLTVV.

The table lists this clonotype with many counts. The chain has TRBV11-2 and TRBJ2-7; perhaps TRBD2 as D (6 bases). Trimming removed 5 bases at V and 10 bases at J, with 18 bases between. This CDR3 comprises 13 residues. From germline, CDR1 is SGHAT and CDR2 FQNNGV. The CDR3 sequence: CASSPTVPSDQYF. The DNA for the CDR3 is TGTGCCAGCAGCCCGACGGTCCCTAGCGACCAGTACTTC.

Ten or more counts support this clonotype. This chain's CDR3 is CASSPRSQGSGQSEKLFF. The CDR3 nucleotides are TGTGCCAGCTCACCGCGCTCACAGGGGTCGGGACAGAGTGAAAAACTGTTTTTT. The chain couples TRBV18 to TRBJ1-4; 7 positions agree with TRBD1. Germline CDR1 KGHSH, CDR2 LQKENI. V trimming: 3 bases; J trimming: 7 bases; junction bases outside the gene matches: 17. This CDR3 contains 18 residues.

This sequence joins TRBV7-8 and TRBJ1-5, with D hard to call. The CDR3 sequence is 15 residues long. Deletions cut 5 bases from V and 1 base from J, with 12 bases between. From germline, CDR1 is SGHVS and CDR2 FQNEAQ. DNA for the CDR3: TGTGCCAGCAGCCCGACGGCACGGAGCAATCAGCCCCAGCATTTT. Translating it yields CASSPTARSNQPQHF.

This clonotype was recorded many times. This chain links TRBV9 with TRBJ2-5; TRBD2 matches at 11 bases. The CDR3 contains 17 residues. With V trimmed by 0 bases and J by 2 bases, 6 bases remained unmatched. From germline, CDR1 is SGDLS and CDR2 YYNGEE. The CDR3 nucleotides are TGTGCCAGCAGCGTAGGAGATAGCGGGAGGGTTCAAGAGACCCAGTACTTC. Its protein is CASSVGDSGRVQETQYF.

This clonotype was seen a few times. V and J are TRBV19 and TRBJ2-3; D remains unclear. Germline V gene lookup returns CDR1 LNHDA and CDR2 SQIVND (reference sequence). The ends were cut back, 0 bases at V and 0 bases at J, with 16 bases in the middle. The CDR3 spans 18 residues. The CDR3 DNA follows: TGTGCCAGTAGTATAGAGGGAAGTGGACGTGGCAGCACAGATACGCAGTATTTT. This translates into CASSIEGSGRGSTDTQYF. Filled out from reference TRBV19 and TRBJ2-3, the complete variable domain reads DGGITQSPKYLFRKEGQNVTLSCEQNLNHDAMYWYRQDPGQGLRLIYYSQIVNDFQKGDIAEGYSVSREKKESFPLTVTSAQKNPTAFYLCASSIEGSGRGSTDTQYFGPGTRLTVL.

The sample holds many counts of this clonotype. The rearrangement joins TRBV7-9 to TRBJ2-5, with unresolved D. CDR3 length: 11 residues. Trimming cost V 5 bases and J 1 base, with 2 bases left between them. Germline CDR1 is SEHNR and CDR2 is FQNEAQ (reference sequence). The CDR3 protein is CASSPQETQYF. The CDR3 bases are TGTGCCAGCAGCCCCCAAGAGACCCAGTACTTC.

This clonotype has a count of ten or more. Here the CDR3 reads CASSEQGNTEAFF. For the CDR3, the DNA is TGTGCCAGCAGTGAACAGGGGAACACTGAAGCTTTCTTT. The chain combines TRBV6-4 with TRBJ1-1; TRBD1 is a possible D gene (6 bases). The CDR3 extends over 13 amino acids. The germline V and J ends were trimmed by 3 bases and 1 base, with 6 bases remaining between them. CDR1 and CDR2 from the germline V gene are MRHNA and SNTAGT.

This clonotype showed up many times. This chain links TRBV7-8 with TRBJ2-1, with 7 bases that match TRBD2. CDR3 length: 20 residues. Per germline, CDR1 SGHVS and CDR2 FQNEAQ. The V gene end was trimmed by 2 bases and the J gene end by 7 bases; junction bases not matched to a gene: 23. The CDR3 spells CASSLFRASSGLRGINEQFF. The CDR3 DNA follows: TGTGCCAGCAGCTTATTCCGTGCGTCTAGCGGACTTCGGGGAATAAATGAGCAGTTCTTC.

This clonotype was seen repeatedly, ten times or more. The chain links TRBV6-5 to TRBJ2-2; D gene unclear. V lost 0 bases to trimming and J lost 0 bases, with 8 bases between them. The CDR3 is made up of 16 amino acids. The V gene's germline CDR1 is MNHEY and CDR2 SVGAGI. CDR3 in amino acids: CASSYSIGPNTGELFF. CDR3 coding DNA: TGTGCCAGCAGTTACTCGATAGGACCGAACACCGGGGAGCTGTTTTTT.

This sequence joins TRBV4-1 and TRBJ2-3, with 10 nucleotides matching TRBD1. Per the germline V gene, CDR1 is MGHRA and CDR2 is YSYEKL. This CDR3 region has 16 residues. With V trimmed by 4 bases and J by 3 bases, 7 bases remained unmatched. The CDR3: CASSLSPGQGTDTQYF. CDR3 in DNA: TGCGCCAGCAGCCTCTCGCCGGGACAGGGGACAGATACGCAGTATTTT.

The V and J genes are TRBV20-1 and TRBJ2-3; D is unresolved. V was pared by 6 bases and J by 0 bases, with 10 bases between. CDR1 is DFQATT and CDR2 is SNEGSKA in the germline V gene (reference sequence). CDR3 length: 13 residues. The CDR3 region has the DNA TGCAGTGCAAAATCTGGAAGCACAGATACGCAGTATTTT. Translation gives CSAKSGSTDTQYF.

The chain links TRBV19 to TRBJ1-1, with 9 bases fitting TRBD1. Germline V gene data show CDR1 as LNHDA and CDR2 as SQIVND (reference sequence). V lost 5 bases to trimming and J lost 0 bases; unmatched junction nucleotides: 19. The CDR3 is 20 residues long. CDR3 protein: CASSWGDREESGIMNTEAFF. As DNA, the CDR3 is TGTGCCAGTAGTTGGGGGGACAGGGAGGAGAGTGGAATCATGAACACTGAAGCTTTCTTT.

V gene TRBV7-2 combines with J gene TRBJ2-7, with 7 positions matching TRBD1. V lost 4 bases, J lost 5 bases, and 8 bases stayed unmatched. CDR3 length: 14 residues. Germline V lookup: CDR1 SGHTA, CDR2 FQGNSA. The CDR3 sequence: CASSSTGTANEQYF. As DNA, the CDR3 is TGTGCCAGCAGCTCAACCGGGACAGCCAACGAGCAGTACTTC.

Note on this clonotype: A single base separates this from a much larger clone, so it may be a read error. CDR3 sequence reads: CASSLGGETLYF. The CDR3 region has the DNA TGTGCCAGCAGCCTAGGCGGGGAGACCCTGTACTTC. The V and J genes are TRBV2 and TRBJ2-5; weak D call: TRBD2 (6 bases). CDR3 length: 12 residues. Germline CDR1 SNHLY, CDR2 FYNNEI.

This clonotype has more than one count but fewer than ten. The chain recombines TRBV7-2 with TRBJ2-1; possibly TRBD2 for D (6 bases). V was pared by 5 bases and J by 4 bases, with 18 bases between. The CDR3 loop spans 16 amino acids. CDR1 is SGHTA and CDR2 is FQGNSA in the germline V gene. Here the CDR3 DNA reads TGTGCCAGCAGCCCTAGCCTGGGACTCCTGTACAATGAGCAGTTCTTC. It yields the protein CASSPSLGLLYNEQFF.

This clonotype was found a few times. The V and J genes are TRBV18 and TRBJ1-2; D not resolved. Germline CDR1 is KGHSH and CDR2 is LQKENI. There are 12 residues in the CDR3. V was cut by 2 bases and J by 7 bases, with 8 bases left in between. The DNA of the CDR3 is TGTGCCAGCTCACCAGGGATCGGTGGCTACACCTTC. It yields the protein CASSPGIGGYTF. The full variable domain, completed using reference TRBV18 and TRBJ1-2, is NAGVMQNPRHLVRRRGQEARLRCSPMKGHSHVYWYRQLPEEGLKFMVYLQKENIIDESGMPKERFSAEFPKEGPSILRIQQVVRGDSAAYFCASSPGIGGYTFGSGTRLTVV.

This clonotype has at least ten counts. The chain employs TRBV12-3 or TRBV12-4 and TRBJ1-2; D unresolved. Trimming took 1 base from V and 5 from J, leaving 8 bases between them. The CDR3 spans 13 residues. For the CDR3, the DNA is TGTGCCAGCAGTTTAGGTCTCAGATATGGCTACACCTTC. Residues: CASSLGLRYGYTF.

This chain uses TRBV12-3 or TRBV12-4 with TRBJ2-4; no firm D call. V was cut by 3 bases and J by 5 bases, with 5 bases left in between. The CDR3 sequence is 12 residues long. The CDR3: CASSFLQNIQYF. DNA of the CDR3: TGTGCCAGCAGTTTTCTGCAAAACATTCAGTACTTC.

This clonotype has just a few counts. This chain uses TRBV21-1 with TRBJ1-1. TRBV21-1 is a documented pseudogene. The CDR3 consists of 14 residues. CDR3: CASPLEGGDTEAFF. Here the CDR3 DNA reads TGTGCCAGCCCCTTAGAGGGAGGGGACACTGAAGCTTTCTTT.

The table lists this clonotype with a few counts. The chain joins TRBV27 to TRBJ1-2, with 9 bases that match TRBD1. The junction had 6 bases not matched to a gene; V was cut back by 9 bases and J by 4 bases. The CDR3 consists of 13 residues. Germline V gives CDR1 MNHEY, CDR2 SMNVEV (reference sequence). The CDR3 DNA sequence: TGTGCCAGTACAGACAGGGGGGTCTATGGCTACACCTTC. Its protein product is CASTDRGVYGYTF.

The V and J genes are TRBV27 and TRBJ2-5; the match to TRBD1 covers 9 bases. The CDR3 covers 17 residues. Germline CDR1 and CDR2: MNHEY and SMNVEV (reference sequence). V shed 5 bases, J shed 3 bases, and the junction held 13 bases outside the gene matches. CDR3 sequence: CASSPRLHTGGEETQYF. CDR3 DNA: TGTGCCAGCAGTCCACGCCTTCATACAGGGGGCGAAGAGACCCAGTACTTC.

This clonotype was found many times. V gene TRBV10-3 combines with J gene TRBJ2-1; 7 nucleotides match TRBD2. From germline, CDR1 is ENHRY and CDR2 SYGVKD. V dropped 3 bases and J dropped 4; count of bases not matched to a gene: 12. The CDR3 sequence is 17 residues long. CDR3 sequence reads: CAISDPGGRERYNEQFF. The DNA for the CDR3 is TGTGCCATCAGTGACCCCGGTGGGAGGGAGAGGTACAATGAGCAGTTCTTC.

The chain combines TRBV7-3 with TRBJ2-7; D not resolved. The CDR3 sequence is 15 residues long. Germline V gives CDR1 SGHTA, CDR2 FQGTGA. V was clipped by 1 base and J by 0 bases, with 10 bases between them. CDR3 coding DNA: TGTGCCAGCAGCTTAAGGTACTCAAGCTCCTACGAGCAGTACTTC. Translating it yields CASSLRYSSSYEQYF.

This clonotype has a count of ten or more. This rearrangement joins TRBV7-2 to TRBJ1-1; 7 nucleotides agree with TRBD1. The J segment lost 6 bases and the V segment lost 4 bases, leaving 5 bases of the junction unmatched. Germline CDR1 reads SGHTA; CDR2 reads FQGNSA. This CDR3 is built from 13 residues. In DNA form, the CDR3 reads TGTGCCAGCAGCTCGGGACAGCCCTCTGAAGCTTTCTTT. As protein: CASSSGQPSEAFF.

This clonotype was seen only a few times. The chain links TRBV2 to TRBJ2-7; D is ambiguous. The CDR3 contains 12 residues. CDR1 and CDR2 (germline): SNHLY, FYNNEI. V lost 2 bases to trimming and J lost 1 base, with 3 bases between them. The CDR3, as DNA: TGTGCCAGCAGTGAACAATCCTACGAGCAGTACTTC. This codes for CASSEQSYEQYF.

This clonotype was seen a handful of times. This CDR3 reads CASSEWNSESSYNEQFF. The CDR3 nucleotides are TGTGCCAGCAGTGAATGGAATAGCGAAAGCTCCTACAATGAGCAGTTCTTC. The rearrangement links TRBV25-1 to TRBJ2-1; tentative D call: TRBD2 (5 bases). V lost 1 base, J lost 0 bases, and 13 bases lay in between. The CDR3 sequence is 17 residues long. Germline CDR1 is MGHDK and CDR2 is SYGVNS.

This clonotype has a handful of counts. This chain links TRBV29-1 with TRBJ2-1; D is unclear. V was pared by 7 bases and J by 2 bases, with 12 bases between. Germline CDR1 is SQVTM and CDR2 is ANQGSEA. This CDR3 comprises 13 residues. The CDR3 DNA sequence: TGCAGCGAGTCACCCAATCCCTACAATGAGCAGTTCTTC. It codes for CSESPNPYNEQFF.

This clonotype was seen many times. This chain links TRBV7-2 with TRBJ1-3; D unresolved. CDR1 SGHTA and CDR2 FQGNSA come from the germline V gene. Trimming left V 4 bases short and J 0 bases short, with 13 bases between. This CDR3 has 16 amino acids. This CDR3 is CASSSLPADSGNTIYF. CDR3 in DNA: TGTGCCAGCAGCTCCCTTCCCGCTGACTCTGGAAACACCATATATTTT.